This T cell receptor beta chain was sequenced in a study of T cells in localized non-small cell lung cancer. Clones were read by immunoSEQ multiplex PCR, and TCRdb kept only the in-frame ones, dropping some. The sample comprises tens of thousands of clones, 84% of which are singletons, and roughly 13% rests with the top ten. The germline V gene has CDR1 SGHRS and CDR2 YFSETQ. Trimming cost V 4 bases and J 1 base; bases outside gene matches: 3. This CDR3 has 14 amino acids. The sample here was peripheral blood, taken before any cancer treatment. The J gene is TRBJ1-1, the V gene TRBV5-1; TRBD1 matches at 8 bases. This TCR was recovered from a female donor older than 55 with stage I lung adenocarcinoma. The CDR3 DNA is TGCGCCAGCAGCCAACAGGGGGGGAACACTGAAGCTTTCTTT. It yields the protein CASSQQGGNTEAFF.